Following are 5 T cell receptor beta chains from one sample sequenced in a study of CD8+ T cells in alopecia areata. Treatment in this sample: oral pan-JAK inhibitor, 5-10 mg twice daily. It was cDNA, reverse transcribed from extracted RNA, that served as the sequencing template. Sequenced by immunoSEQ multiplex PCR; TCRdb stores in-frame clones only, minus some. The table shows 180,000 or so clones, with approximately 49% occurring only once. This material consisted of CD8+ T cells sorted from blood, taken at approximately week 52, from a patient treated with tofacitinib. These receptors were obtained from a human donor with alopecia areata.

The chain links TRBV27 to TRBJ2-2; the match to TRBD1 covers 8 bases. The CDR3 loop spans 16 amino acids. V lost 6 bases, J lost 0 bases, and 6 bases stayed unmatched. From germline, CDR1 is MNHEY and CDR2 SMNVEV (reference sequence). The CDR3 bases are TGTGCCAGCAGACCACCGGACAGGGCGAACACCGGGGAGCTGTTTTTT. This encodes CASRPPDRANTGELFF.

This clone showed up just once. This sequence joins TRBV30 and TRBJ2-7, with TRBD1 as a possible D gene (6 bases). Germline CDR1 GTSNPN, CDR2 SVGIG (reference sequence). This CDR3 comprises 13 residues. Trimming removed 2 bases from V and 2 bases from J, with 10 bases in between. The CDR3 DNA reads TGTGCCTGGAGTCCAGGGGTTGCCTACGAGCAGTACTTC. This codes for CAWSPGVAYEQYF.

The CDR3 here is CASSFATVDNYGYTF. For the CDR3, the DNA is TGCGCCAGCAGCTTCGCGACAGTCGATAACTATGGCTACACCTTC. The chain recombines TRBV5-1 with TRBJ1-2; D might be TRBD1 (5 bases). CDR3 size: 15 residues. With 2 bases removed from V and 1 base from J, the gap between germline ends came to 12 bases. Germline assignment: CDR1 SGHRS and CDR2 YFSETQ.

The V call is TRBV9, the J call TRBJ2-4; tentative D call: TRBD2 (5 bases). V lost 0 bases and J 8 bases, leaving 9 bases between the germline ends. This CDR3 spans 13 amino acids. CDR1 SGDLS and CDR2 YYNGEE come from the germline V gene. The CDR3 nucleotides are TGTGCCAGCAGCGTAGGGGGTAGCGACATTCAGTACTTC. Its translation is CASSVGGSDIQYF.

The V call is TRBV15, the J call TRBJ2-7; D gene uncertain. CDR3 length: 13 amino acids. CDR1 and CDR2 (germline): LNHNV, YYDKDF (reference sequence). V lost 5 bases and J 4 bases, leaving 12 bases between the germline ends. For the CDR3, the DNA is TGTGCCACCAGCGAAGGGTTCTCATACGAGCAGTACTTC. It codes for CATSEGFSYEQYF.